Shown below are 12 T cell receptor beta chains from a single sample sequenced in a study of OX40 agonist ivuxolimab in advanced cancers. Assay: immunoSEQ multiplex PCR; the TCRdb copy retains only in-frame clones and omits some. The sample holds approximately 66,000 clones, around 85% seen once. Specimen: CD4+ or CD8+ T cells sorted from blood, collected in a trial of the OX40 agonist ivuxolimab. The receptors here all came from an adult with an advanced solid tumor such as melanoma, head and neck, liver or kidney cancer.

This chain joins TRBV28 and TRBJ2-7, with D perhaps TRBD1 or TRBD2 (5 bases each). The CDR3 loop spans 14 amino acids. The V gene's germline CDR1 is MDHEN and CDR2 SYDVKM. Trimming pared 3 bases from V and 2 bases from J, leaving 11 bases between. The chain's CDR3 is CASSFWGIAYEQYF. The CDR3 nucleotides are TGTGCCAGCAGTTTTTGGGGGATCGCCTACGAGCAGTACTTC. The full variable domain, in which reference TRBV28 and TRBJ2-7 provide the parts outside the CDR3, is DVKVTQSSRYLVKRTGEKVFLECVQDMDHENMFWYRQDPGLGLRLIYFSYDVKMKEKGDIPEGYSVSREKKERFSLILESASTNQTSMYLCASSFWGIAYEQYFGPGTRLTVT.

The chain recombines TRBV28 with TRBJ1-4; D gene unclear. CDR1 and CDR2 (germline): MDHEN, SYDVKM. This CDR3 contains 17 residues. V was clipped by 8 bases and J by 0 bases, with 19 bases between them. The DNA for the CDR3 is TGTGCCAGCGTAAGTCGAGAGGGCCTCGCAACTAATGAAAAACTGTTTTTT. Its protein is CASVSREGLATNEKLFF.

The chain links TRBV6-1 to TRBJ2-7; D uncertain. The CDR3 runs 13 residues. Trimming removed 7 bases at V and 3 bases at J, with 13 bases between. CDR1 and CDR2 from the germline V gene are MNHNS and SASEGT. The CDR3 DNA follows: TGTGCCAGCAACGCACTCCTGATCTACGAGCAGTACTTC. Its protein product is CASNALLIYEQYF.

V gene TRBV7-6 combines with J gene TRBJ2-5, with D possibly TRBD1 on 5 matching bases. Germline CDR1 SGHVS, CDR2 FNYEAQ. The CDR3 extends over 15 amino acids. Trimming shortened V by 5 bases and J by 5 bases, and 18 bases separated the two germline ends. This CDR3 is CASSPGSPGQETQYF. The DNA of the CDR3 is TGTGCCAGCAGCCCAGGGTCCCCGGGTCAGGAGACCCAGTACTTC.

The rearrangement links TRBV29-1 to TRBJ1-2; D call uncertain. V was trimmed by 4 bases and J by 6 bases, leaving 9 bases between them. CDR1 SQVTM and CDR2 ANQGSEA come from the germline V gene. This CDR3 has 11 amino acids. Here the CDR3 reads CSVVIGHGYTF. The CDR3 region has the DNA TGCAGCGTTGTTATAGGGCATGGCTACACCTTC.

The V and J genes are TRBV14 and TRBJ2-2, with TRBD1 matching 11 bases. CDR1 is SGHDN and CDR2 is FVKESK in the germline V gene. The CDR3 is made up of 15 amino acids. V shed 3 bases and J 4 bases; nucleotides not matched to a gene: 1. CDR3 region: CASSQGQGGTGELFF. Here the CDR3 DNA reads TGTGCCAGCAGCCAGGGACAGGGGGGCACCGGGGAGCTGTTTTTT. The entire variable domain, with the rest obtained from reference TRBV14 and TRBJ2-2, is as follows: EAGVTQFPSHSVIEKGQTVTLRCDPISGHDNLYWYRRVMGKEIKFLLHFVKESKQDESGMPNNRFLAERTGGTYSTLKVQPAELEDSGVYFCASSQGQGGTGELFFGEGSRLTVL.

This clone was observed a handful of times. The rearrangement links TRBV27 to TRBJ2-2; no clear D. This CDR3 spans 11 amino acids. Germline V gives CDR1 MNHEY, CDR2 SMNVEV (reference sequence). V lost 5 bases and J 8 bases, leaving 6 bases between the germline ends. The chain's CDR3 is CASSLRGELFF. CDR3 DNA: TGTGCCAGCAGTCTCCGTGGGGAGCTGTTTTTT.

The chain couples TRBV7-2 to TRBJ2-7; D is possibly TRBD2 (5 bases). This CDR3 is 15 amino acids long. Per germline, CDR1 SGHTA and CDR2 FQGNSA. The germline V and J ends were trimmed by 5 bases and 4 bases, with 18 bases remaining between them. CDR3 region: CASSPEAMEVYEQYF. Here the CDR3 DNA reads TGTGCCAGCAGCCCAGAGGCGATGGAGGTATACGAGCAGTACTTC.

The genes are TRBV6-1 and TRBJ1-1; possibly TRBD1 for D (6 bases). Trimming took off 11 bases at V and 0 bases at J, with 19 bases between the two ends. The CDR3 consists of 15 residues. Germline V CDR1 and CDR2: MNHNS, SASEGT. CDR3 amino acids: CAGSRGGAVNTEAFF. CDR3 in DNA: TGTGCCGGCTCAAGGGGGGGGGCTGTGAACACTGAAGCTTTCTTT.

V usage is TRBV7-2 and J usage is TRBJ2-4; TRBD1 might be the D (5 bases). This CDR3 spans 15 amino acids. Trimming removed 1 base from V and 9 bases from J, with 16 bases in between. Per germline, CDR1 SGHTA and CDR2 FQGNSA. The CDR3 region has the DNA TGTGCCAGCAGCTTAGTTCCAGGGCTTAGGAGCATTCAGTACTTC. This sequence encodes CASSLVPGLRSIQYF.

This CDR3 is CASSSQNTGELFF. CDR3 DNA sequence: TGTGCCAGCAGTTCACAAAACACCGGGGAGCTGTTTTTT. The rearrangement joins TRBV6-5 to TRBJ2-2, with D hard to call. Germline assignment: CDR1 MNHEY and CDR2 SVGAGI. This CDR3 comprises 13 residues. V lost 4 bases and J 2 bases, leaving 5 bases between the germline ends.

This clone is a singleton in its sample. The CDR3 DNA sequence: TGTGCCAGCAGCGTTAACGAGAACACCGGGGAGCTGTTTTTT. It codes for CASSVNENTGELFF. The chain combines TRBV7-8 with TRBJ2-2; D unclear. This CDR3 comprises 14 residues. The V and J ends lost 5 bases and 1 base respectively, with 8 bases between them. CDR1 SGHVS and CDR2 FQNEAQ come from the germline V gene.